The next 3 T cell receptor beta chains were all read from a single sample in a study of T-cell reconstitution after alpha-beta-depleted transplantation in children. TCRbeta library construction was performed incorporating unique molecular identifiers. MiXCR, run by TCRdb on the PCR reads, gives a single entry per CDR3 protein. The sample has about 470,000 distinct CDR3 sequences, around two fifths seen once; the top ten hold 27%. The sample was PBMCs, taken before TCRalphabeta/CD19-depleted stem cell transplant. Source of these receptors: a girl between 2 and 10 years old with aplastic anemia, due to receive a stem cell transplant.

This chain connects TRBV15 to TRBJ2-1; 8 nucleotides match TRBD2. Trimming removed 5 bases from V and 4 bases from J; junction bases left unmatched: 7. The CDR3 extends over 15 amino acids. Germline V lookup: CDR1 LNHNV, CDR2 YYDKDF (reference sequence). CDR3 DNA sequence: TGTGCCACCAGCGAACTAGCGGTCACTTACAATGAGCAGTTCTTC. Translating it yields CATSELAVTYNEQFF.

This clonotype was seen more than once but under ten times. V gene TRBV20-1 combines with J gene TRBJ2-2; a weak D match, TRBD1 (6 bases). In germline, CDR1 is DFQATT, CDR2 SNEGSKA (reference sequence). This CDR3 spans 15 amino acids. V lost 6 bases and J lost 1, with 15 bases in between. The DNA of the CDR3 is TGCAGTGCCGATACAGGGAAGGAGAACACCGGGGAGCTGTTTTTT. Its protein product is CSADTGKENTGELFF.

There are many counts of this clonotype. The genes are TRBV5-1 and TRBJ1-3, with D unclear. Trimming left V 2 bases short and J 0 bases short, with 6 bases between. Germline V CDR1 and CDR2: SGHRS, YFSETQ. The CDR3 is 14 amino acids. The CDR3 loop reads CASSLDNSGNTIYF. Written as DNA, the CDR3 is TGCGCCAGCAGCTTAGACAACTCTGGAAACACCATATATTTT.